This TCR beta chain was profiled in a study of T cells in women clearing cervical HPV infection. In the study overall: Controls' single incident HPV16 infection cleared within 12 months without precancer.

Overall study findings and caveats: TRBV6-7 abundance was lower in cases than controls (0.11% versus 0.16%).

Remarks on this clone: Antigen: not known. The CDR3 end is not reached by the read, which stops 3 residues before it; the germline J gene fills it in.

immunoSEQ multiplex PCR used an average of around 1,200 ng genomic DNA. Here immunoSEQ multiplex PCR was the method, and the copy in TCRdb shows in-frame clones only, minus some. The sample's table shows approximately 34,000 clones. This CDR3 contains 14 residues. Germline CDR1 reads SGHVS; CDR2 reads FQNEAQ. Trimming left V 4 bases short and J 0 bases short, with 6 bases between. The sequencing sample was made of blood buffy coat. This chain uses TRBV7-8 with TRBJ2-2; D gene uncertain. This TCR came from a woman aged 18 to 75 with a cervical HPV16 infection that either progressed to CIN3+ or cleared (not recorded which). Incomplete CDR3 DNA: TGTGCCAGCAGCTGGGCAGCGAACACCGGGGAG. It encodes CASSWAANTGE. The complete CDR3 protein is CASSWAANTGELFF.